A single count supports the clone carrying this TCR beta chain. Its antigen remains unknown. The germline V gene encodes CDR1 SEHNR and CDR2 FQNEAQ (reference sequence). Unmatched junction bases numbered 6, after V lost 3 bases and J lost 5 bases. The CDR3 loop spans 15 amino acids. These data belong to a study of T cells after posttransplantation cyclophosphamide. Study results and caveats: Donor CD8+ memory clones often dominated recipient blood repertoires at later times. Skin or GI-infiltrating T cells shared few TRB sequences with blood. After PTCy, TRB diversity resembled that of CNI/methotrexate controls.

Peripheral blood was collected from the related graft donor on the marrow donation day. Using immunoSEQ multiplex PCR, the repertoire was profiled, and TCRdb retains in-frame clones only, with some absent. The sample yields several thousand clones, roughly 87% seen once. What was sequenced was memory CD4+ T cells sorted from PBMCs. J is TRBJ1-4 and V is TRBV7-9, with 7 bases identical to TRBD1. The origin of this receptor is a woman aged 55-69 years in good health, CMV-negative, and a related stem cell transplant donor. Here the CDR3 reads CASSFSGTENEKLFF. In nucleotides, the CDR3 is TGTGCCAGCAGCTTTTCGGGGACAGAGAATGAAAAACTGTTTTTT.